Listed below are T cell receptor beta chains from one sample, sequenced in a study of T cell clones after liver transplantation. Data came from immunoSEQ multiplex PCR; TCRdb stores just in-frame clones and leaves some out. The sample consists of 50,000 to 55,000 clones, roughly 70% of them appearing once. The sequencing used CD4+ T cells from blood, collected around 54 months after liver transplant. The receptor set was obtained from a human patient who received a liver transplant. The graft donor may have contributed some T cells. Both conserved end residues are part of each CDR3. D genes are given only for firm matches. Clone size is given for some rows only: seen once, a few or many times, or a class if the clone is expanded.

TRBV7-3	NA	NA	TRBJ2-3	TGTGCCAGCAGCTTAGAGGGGCGGAGGGGCACAGATACGCAGTATTTT	CASSLEGRRGTDTQYF
TRBV7-8	few	NA	TRBJ2-1	TGTGCCAGCAGCTCGGGGGCGGGTCTTCGGGGGCACTACAATGAGCAGTTCTTC	CASSSGAGLRGHYNEQFF
TRBV28	NA	NA	TRBJ1-6	TGTGCCAGCATCGGAGGGGTTTCCTATAATTCACCCCTCCACTTT	CASIGGVSYNSPLHF
TRBV5-4	few	NA	TRBJ2-3	TGTGCCAGCAGCTGGGCCTCGGGGGTGTACACAGATACGCAGTATTTT	CASSWASGVYTDTQYF
TRBV27	NA	NA	TRBJ1-2	TGTGCCAGCAGCCCCGGGTCCCAGCCGAACTATGGCTACACCTTC	CASSPGSQPNYGYTF
TRBV11-2	NA	TRBD1	TRBJ2-5	TGTGCCAGCAGCCCCGACAGGGAAGAGACCCAGTACTTC	CASSPDREETQYF
TRBV11-2	NA	NA	TRBJ2-1	TGTGCCAGCTTTCCGTCCGGGGGTGGCAATGAGCAGTTCTTC	CASFPSGGGNEQFF
TRBV6-4	many	NA	TRBJ2-2	TGTGCCAGCAAGGCGAGCCAGGGCGGGGAGCTGTTTTTT	CASKASQGGELFF
TRBV2	NA	TRBD1	TRBJ2-5	TGTGCCAGCTCGGGGGACAGGGGGTCAGGGGAGACCCAGTACTTC	CASSGDRGSGETQYF
TRBV9	few	TRBD2	TRBJ2-1	TGTGCCAGCAGCGTAGCTGCGGGGGACAATGAGCAGTTCTTC	CASSVAAGDNEQFF
TRBV11-2	NA	TRBD1	TRBJ2-7	TGTGCCAGCAGCCGGGACAGGGGCGAGCAGTACTTC	CASSRDRGEQYF
TRBV11-2	NA	TRBD1	TRBJ2-1	TGTGCCAGCGTACACGGTAGGGGGCGAGCCTACAATGAGCAGTTCTTC	CASVHGRGRAYNEQFF
TRBV19	few	TRBD1	TRBJ1-3	TGTGCCAGTAGTTGGACAGGTTCCTCTGGAAACACCATATATTTT	CASSWTGSSGNTIYF
TRBV7-2	NA	TRBD1	TRBJ1-1	TGTGCCAGCAGCCCCAGGACAGGGACTTTTGAAGCTTTCTTT	CASSPRTGTFEAFF
TRBV4-1	NA	TRBD2	TRBJ2-7	TGCGCCAGCAGCCAGGGGACTAGCGGGGGGCTAGCCTACGAGCAGTACTTC	CASSQGTSGGLAYEQYF
TRBV29-1	NA	NA	TRBJ2-3	TGCAGCGTTGCTGGGGGAACAGATACGCAGTATTTT	CSVAGGTDTQYF
TRBV9	NA	TRBD2	TRBJ2-1	TGTGCCAGCAGCGTTTCCCAGCGGGGCATCCAGTCCTACAATGAGCAGTTCTTC	CASSVSQRGIQSYNEQFF
TRBV11-2	NA	TRBD1	TRBJ2-5	TGTGCCAGCAGCTTAGACGACAGGGGGCGAGAGACCCAGTACTTC	CASSLDDRGRETQYF
TRBV4-2	NA	TRBD2	TRBJ2-1	TGTGCCAGCAGCCGCTTGAGCGGGGGGGACAATGAGCAGTTCTTC	CASSRLSGGDNEQFF
TRBV7-2	NA	NA	TRBJ1-2	TGTGCCAGCAGCCGTGACTCCCATGGCTACACCTTC	CASSRDSHGYTF
TRBV4-1	NA	NA	TRBJ2-1	TGCGCCAGCAGCCAAGATGGAGGGGGCGATGAGCAGTTCTTC	CASSQDGGGDEQFF
TRBV7-9	NA	NA	TRBJ1-4	TGTGCCAGCAGCAAGGAAAGGGATGAAAAACTGTTTTTT	CASSKERDEKLFF
TRBV19	NA	TRBD1	TRBJ2-3	TGTGCCAGTAGTCCACTACAGGGGAGAGATACGCAGTATTTT	CASSPLQGRDTQYF
TRBV11-3	once	NA	TRBJ2-3	TGTGCCAGCAGCTTGGGACGTAGCACAGATACGCAGTATTTT	CASSLGRSTDTQYF
TRBV11-2	NA	TRBD1	TRBJ1-3	TGTGCCAGCAGCTTGGGACAGGTCAACTCTGGAAACACCATATATTTT	CASSLGQVNSGNTIYF
TRBV4-1	once	TRBD1	TRBJ2-6	TGCGCCAGCAGACTCGGACAGGCCTACTCTGGGGCCAACGTCCTGACTTTC	CASRLGQAYSGANVLTF
TRBV28	NA	TRBD2	TRBJ2-3	TGTGCCAGCAGTAAAATCCGGGACGGGGGGACAGATACGCAGTATTTT	CASSKIRDGGTDTQYF
TRBV7-9	few	NA	TRBJ1-6	TGTGCCAGCAGCTTTTTCAGGGGAGGCAAATCACCCCTCCACTTT	CASSFFRGGKSPLHF
TRBV10-3	few	TRBD2	TRBJ2-1	TGTGCCATCAGTACACTTAGCGGGGGGTCCTACAATGAGCAGTTCTTC	CAISTLSGGSYNEQFF
TRBV2	few	TRBD1	TRBJ2-1	TGTGCCAGCACTAAGGACAGGGCCAATGAGCAGTTCTTC	CASTKDRANEQFF
TRBV5-4	NA	NA	TRBJ2-1	TGTGCCAGCAGCTTGGCCTCTAGCTCCAGTGAGCAGTTCTTC	CASSLASSSSEQFF
TRBV6-6	NA	NA	TRBJ2-5	TGTGCCAGCAGTTACGAGGGACACTACCAAGAGACCCAGTACTTC	CASSYEGHYQETQYF